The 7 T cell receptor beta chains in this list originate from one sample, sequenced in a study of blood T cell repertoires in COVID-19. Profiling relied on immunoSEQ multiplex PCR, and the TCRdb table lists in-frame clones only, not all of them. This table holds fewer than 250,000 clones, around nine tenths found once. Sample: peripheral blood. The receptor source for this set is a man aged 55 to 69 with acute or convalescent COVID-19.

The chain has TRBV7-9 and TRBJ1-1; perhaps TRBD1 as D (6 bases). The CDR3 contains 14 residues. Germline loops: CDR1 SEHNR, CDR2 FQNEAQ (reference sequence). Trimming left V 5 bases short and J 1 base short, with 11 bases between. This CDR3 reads CASSRDTSNTEAFF. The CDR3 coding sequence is TGTGCCAGCAGCCGGGACACCTCGAACACTGAAGCTTTCTTT.

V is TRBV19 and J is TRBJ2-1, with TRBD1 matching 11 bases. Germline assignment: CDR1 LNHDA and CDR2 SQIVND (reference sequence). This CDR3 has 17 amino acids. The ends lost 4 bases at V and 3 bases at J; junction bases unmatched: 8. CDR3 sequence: CASSTGWTGGIYNEQFF. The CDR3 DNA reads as TGTGCCAGTAGTACCGGATGGACAGGGGGCATCTACAATGAGCAGTTCTTC.

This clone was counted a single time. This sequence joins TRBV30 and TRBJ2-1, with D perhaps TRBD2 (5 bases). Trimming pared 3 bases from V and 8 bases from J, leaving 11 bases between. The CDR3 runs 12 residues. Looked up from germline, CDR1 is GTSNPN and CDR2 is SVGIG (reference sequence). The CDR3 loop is CAWSGLSDEQFF. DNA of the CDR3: TGTGCCTGGAGCGGACTGTCCGATGAGCAGTTCTTC.

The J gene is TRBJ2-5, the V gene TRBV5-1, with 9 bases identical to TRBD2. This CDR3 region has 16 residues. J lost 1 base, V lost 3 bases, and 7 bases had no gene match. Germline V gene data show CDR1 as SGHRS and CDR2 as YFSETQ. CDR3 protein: CASSSQAGGLQETQYF. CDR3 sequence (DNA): TGCGCCAGCAGCTCCCAGGCGGGGGGGCTCCAAGAGACCCAGTACTTC.

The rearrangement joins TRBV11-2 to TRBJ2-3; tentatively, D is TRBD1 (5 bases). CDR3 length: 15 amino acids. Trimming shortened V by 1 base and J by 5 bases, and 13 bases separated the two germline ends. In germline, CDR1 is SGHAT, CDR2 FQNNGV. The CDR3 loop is CASSLAAKGEDTQYF. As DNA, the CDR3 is TGTGCCAGCAGCTTAGCCGCCAAAGGGGAAGATACGCAGTATTTT.

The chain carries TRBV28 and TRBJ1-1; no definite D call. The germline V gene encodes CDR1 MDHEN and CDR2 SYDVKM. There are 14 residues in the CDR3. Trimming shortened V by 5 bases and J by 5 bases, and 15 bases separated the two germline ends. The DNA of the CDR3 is TGTGCCAGCAGTCCCCCGGGTGGGTCGACTGAAGCTTTCTTT. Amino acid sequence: CASSPPGGSTEAFF.

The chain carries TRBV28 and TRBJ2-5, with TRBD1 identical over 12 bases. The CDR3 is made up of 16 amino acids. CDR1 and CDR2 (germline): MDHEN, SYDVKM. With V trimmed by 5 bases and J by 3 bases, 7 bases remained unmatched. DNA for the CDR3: TGTGCCAGCAGTCCCGCCGGGACAGGGGGCGAAGAGACCCAGTACTTC. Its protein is CASSPAGTGGEETQYF.